In this sample, the clone carrying this T cell receptor (beta chain) turned up a few times. The record originates from a study of T-cell memory formation after mild COVID-19. At the level of the study: TCR clusters showed largely donor specificity.

MiXCR was run by TCRdb on the 5' RACE reads, yielding one entry per CDR3 protein. The data contain a few hundred thousand distinct CDR3 sequences, roughly 22% of them seen just once; the ten biggest clones take up roughly 8.3%. The specimen was PBMCs or a T cell subset sorted from them (not recorded which). The source is an adult woman who had mild COVID-19 (a few samples of this study predate the infection). Cell type and time point are not known.

This chain's CDR3 is CASSQMTGALTSYEQYF. The DNA for the CDR3 is TGTGCCAGCAGCCAAATGACAGGCGCGCTCACCTCCTACGAGCAGTACTTC. The chain carries TRBV14 and TRBJ2-7; TRBD1 is a possible D gene (6 bases). Germline loops: CDR1 SGHDN, CDR2 FVKESK. The germline V and J ends were trimmed by 2 bases and 0 bases, with 17 bases remaining between them. The CDR3 is made up of 17 amino acids. Together with reference TRBV14 and TRBJ2-7, the CDR3 gives the full variable domain: EAGVTQFPSHSVIEKGQTVTLRCDPISGHDNLYWYRRVMGKEIKFLLHFVKESKQDESGMPNNRFLAERTGGTYSTLKVQPAELEDSGVYFCASSQMTGALTSYEQYFGPGTRLTVT.